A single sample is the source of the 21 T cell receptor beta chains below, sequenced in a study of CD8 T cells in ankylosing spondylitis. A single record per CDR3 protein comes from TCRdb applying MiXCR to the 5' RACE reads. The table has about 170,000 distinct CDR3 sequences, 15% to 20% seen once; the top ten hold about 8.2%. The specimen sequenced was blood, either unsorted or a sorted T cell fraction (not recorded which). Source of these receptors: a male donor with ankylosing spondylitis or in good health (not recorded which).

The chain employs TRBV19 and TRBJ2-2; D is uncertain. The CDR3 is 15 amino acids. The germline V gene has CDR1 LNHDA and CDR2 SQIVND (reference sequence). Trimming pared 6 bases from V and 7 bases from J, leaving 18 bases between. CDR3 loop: CASSTATIVHGELFF. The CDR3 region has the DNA TGTGCCAGTAGCACCGCCACTATAGTTCACGGGGAGCTGTTTTTT.

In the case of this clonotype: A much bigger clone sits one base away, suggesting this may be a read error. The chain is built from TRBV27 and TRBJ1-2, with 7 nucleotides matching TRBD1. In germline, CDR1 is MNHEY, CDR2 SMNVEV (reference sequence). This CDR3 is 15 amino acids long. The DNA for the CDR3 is TGTGTCAGCAGCAGCTATACACAGGGGAACTATGGCTACACCTTC. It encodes CVSSSYTQGNYGYTF.

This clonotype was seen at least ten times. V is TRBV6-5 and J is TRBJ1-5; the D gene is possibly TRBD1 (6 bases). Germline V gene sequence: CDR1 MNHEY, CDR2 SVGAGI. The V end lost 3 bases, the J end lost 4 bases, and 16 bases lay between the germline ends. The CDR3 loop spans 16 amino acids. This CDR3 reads CASSYPRGQGNQPQHF. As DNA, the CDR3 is TGTGCCAGCAGTTATCCCCGGGGGCAGGGGAATCAGCCCCAGCATTTT.

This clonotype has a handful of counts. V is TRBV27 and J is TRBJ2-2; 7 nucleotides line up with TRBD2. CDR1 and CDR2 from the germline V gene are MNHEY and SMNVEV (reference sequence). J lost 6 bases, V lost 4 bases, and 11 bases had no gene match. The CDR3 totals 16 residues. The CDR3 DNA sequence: TGTGCCAGCAGTTACTTGGCGGGAGCCCTCGCCGGGGAGCTGTTTTTT. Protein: CASSYLAGALAGELFF.

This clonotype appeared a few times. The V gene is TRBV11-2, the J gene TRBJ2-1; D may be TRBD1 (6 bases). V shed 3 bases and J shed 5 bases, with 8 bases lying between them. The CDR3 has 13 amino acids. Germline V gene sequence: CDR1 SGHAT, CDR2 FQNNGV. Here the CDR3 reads CASSLDRHNEQFF. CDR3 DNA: TGTGCCAGCAGCTTGGACAGACACAATGAGCAGTTCTTC.

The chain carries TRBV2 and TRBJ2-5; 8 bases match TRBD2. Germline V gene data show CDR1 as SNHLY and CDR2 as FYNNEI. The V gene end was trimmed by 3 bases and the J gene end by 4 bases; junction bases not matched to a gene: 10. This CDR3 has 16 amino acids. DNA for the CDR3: TGTGCCAGCAGTGACTTGATAGCGGGACTAAGAGAGACCCAGTACTTC. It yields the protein CASSDLIAGLRETQYF.

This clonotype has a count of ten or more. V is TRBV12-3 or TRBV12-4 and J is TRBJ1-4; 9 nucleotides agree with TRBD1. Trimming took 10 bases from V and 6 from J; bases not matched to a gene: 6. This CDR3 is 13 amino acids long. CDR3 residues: CATGQGRDEKLFF. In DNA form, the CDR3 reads TGTGCCACGGGACAGGGTCGGGATGAAAAACTGTTTTTT.

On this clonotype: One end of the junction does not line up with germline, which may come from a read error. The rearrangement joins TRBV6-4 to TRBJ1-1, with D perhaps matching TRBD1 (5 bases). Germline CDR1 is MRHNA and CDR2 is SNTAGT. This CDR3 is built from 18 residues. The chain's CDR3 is CTSSFLFLGAPGNTEAFF. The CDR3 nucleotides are TGTACCAGCAGTTTTCTTTTCCTAGGGGCACCGGGAAACACTGAAGCTTTCTTT.

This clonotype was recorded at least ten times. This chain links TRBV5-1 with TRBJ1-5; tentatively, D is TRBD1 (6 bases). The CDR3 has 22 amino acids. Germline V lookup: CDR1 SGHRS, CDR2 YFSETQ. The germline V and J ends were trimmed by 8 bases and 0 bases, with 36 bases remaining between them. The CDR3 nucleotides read TGCGCCAGACCGAGAGAAAAACGATGGGACACGCGCTCTTCATATAGCAATCAGCCCCAGCATTTT. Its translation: CARPREKRWDTRSSYSNQPQHF. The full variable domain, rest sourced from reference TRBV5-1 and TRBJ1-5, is KAGVTQTPRYLIKTRGQQVTLSCSPISGHRSVSWYQQTPGQGLQFLFEYFSETQRNKGNFPGRFSGRQFSNSRSEMNVSTLELGDSALYLCARPREKRWDTRSSYSNQPQHFGDGTRLSIL.

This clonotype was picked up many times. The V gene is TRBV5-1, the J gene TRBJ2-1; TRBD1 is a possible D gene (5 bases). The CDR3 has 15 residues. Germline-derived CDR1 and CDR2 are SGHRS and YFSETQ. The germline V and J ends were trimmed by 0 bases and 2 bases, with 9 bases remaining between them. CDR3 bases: TGCGCCAGCAGCTTGGTGGCGGACACCTACAATGAGCAGTTCTTC. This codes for CASSLVADTYNEQFF. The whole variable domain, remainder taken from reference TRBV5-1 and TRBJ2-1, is KAGVTQTPRYLIKTRGQQVTLSCSPISGHRSVSWYQQTPGQGLQFLFEYFSETQRNKGNFPGRFSGRQFSNSRSEMNVSTLELGDSALYLCASSLVADTYNEQFFGPGTRLTVL.

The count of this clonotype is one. CDR3 bases: TGCAGTGCTAGTGGTGCGGCGGACTACAATGAGCAGTTCTTC. This encodes CSASGAADYNEQFF. This chain links TRBV20-1 with TRBJ2-1; D is uncertain. The CDR3 runs to 14 residues. CDR1 and CDR2 from the germline V gene are DFQATT and SNEGSKA (reference sequence). Trimming pared 3 bases from V and 3 bases from J, leaving 12 bases between.

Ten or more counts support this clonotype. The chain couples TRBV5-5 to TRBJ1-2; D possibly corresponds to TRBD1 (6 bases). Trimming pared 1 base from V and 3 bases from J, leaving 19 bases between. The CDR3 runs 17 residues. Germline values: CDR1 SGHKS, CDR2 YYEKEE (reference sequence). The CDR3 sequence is CASSLTWGTGSYYGYTF. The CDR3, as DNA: TGTGCCAGCAGCTTGACCTGGGGTACAGGGAGTTACTATGGCTACACCTTC.

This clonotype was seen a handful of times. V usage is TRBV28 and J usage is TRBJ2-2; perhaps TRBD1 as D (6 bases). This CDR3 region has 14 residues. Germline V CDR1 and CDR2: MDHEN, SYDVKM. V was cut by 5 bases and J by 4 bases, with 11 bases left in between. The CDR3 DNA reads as TGTGCCAGCAGTCCCACAGGGCCCACCGGGGAGCTGTTTTTT. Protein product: CASSPTGPTGELFF.

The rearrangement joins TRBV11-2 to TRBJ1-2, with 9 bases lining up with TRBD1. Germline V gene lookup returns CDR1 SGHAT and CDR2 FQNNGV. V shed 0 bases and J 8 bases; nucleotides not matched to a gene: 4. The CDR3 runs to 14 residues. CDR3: CASSLETGGSGYTF. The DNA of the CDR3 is TGTGCCAGCAGCTTAGAGACAGGGGGATCGGGCTACACCTTC.

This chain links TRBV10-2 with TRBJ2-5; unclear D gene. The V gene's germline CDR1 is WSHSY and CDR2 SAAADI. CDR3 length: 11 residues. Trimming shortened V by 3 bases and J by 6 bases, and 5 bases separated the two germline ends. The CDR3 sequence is CASSDSKTQYF. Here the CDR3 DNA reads TGCGCCAGCAGTGATTCGAAGACCCAGTACTTC.

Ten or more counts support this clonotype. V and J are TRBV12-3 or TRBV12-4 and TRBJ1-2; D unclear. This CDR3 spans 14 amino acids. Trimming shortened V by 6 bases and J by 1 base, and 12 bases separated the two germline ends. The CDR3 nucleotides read TGTGCCAGCAGCGCCTATCCTAATAACTATGGCTACACCTTC. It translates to CASSAYPNNYGYTF.

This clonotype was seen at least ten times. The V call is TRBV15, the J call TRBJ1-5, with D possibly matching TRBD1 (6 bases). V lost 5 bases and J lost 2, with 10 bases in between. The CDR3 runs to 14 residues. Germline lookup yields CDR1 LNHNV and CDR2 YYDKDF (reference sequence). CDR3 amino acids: CATSYRVGNQPQHF. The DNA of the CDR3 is TGTGCCACCAGCTACAGGGTGGGCAATCAGCCCCAGCATTTT.

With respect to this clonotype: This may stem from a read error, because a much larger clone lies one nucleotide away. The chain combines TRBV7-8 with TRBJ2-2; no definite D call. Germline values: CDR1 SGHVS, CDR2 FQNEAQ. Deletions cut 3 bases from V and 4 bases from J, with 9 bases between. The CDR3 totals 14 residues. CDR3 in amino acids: CASSFVVSTGELFF. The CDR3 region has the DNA TGTGCCAGCAGCTTTGTAGTCTCCACCGGGGAGCTGTTTTTT.

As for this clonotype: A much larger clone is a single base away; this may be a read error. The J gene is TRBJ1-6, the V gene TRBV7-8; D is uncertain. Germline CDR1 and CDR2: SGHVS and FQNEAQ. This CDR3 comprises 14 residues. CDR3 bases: TGTGCCAGCAACTTAGGGCGGACCAATTCACCCCTCCACTTT. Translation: CASNLGRTNSPLHF.

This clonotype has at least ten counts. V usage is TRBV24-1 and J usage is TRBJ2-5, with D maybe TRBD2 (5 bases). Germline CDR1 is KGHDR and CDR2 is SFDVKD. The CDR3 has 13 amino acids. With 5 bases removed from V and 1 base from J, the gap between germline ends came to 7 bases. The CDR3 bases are TGTGCCACCAGTGCGGGGTTCCAAGAGACCCAGTACTTC. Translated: CATSAGFQETQYF.

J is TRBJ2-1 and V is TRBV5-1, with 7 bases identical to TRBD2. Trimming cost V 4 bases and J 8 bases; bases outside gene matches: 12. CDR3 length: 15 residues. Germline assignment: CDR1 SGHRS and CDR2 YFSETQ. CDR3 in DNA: TGCGCCAGCAGCCCCGGGAGGCCAAAGGTCCATGAGCAGTTCTTC. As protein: CASSPGRPKVHEQFF.